These 12 T cell receptor beta chains originate from one sample sequenced in a study of shared clonotypes between healthy human individuals. Terminally differentiated effector memory CD45RA+ cells were excluded from the naive CD8 cells, which were CD45RO-negative and positively selected for CCR7. Clones were read by immunoSEQ multiplex PCR, and TCRdb kept only the in-frame ones, dropping some. The data show under 2,000,000 clones, about 95% seen once. Sequenced material: naive CD8+ T cells sorted from blood. The receptor source for this set is a man between 18 and 35 years old in good health.

The gene calls are TRBV7-9 and TRBJ2-7; D remains ambiguous. Germline V gives CDR1 SEHNR, CDR2 FQNEAQ (reference sequence). There are 13 residues in the CDR3. The V gene lost 2 bases and the J gene lost 1 base, with 6 bases spanning the gap. In DNA form, the CDR3 reads TGTGCCAGCAGCTTAAGTTGGTCCTACGAGCAGTACTTC. Translation: CASSLSWSYEQYF.

V is TRBV14 and J is TRBJ2-7, with 9 positions matching TRBD2. The trim removed 4 bases at V and 7 bases at J, leaving 8 bases unmatched. Germline V CDR1 and CDR2: SGHDN, FVKESK. This CDR3 region has 14 residues. CDR3 coding DNA: TGTGCCAGCAGCCTATCGGGACTAGCACGGGAGCAGTACTTC. Residues: CASSLSGLAREQYF.

This clone came up once. The gene calls are TRBV5-1 and TRBJ2-2; no clear D. The germline V and J ends were trimmed by 0 bases and 3 bases, with 6 bases remaining between them. CDR1 is SGHRS, CDR2 YFSETQ, per germline. The CDR3 length is 14 residues. The CDR3 nucleotides read TGCGCCAGCAGCTTGGTCCAGCACACCGGGGAGCTGTTTTTT. As protein: CASSLVQHTGELFF.

Note on this clone: This sample includes further DNA sequences coding for the same CDR3. The rearrangement joins TRBV6-5 to TRBJ2-7; TRBD1 aligns across 11 bases. CDR1 and CDR2 (germline): MNHEY, SVGAGI. CDR3 length: 14 amino acids. V trimming: 2 bases; J trimming: 4 bases; junction bases outside the gene matches: 1. The chain's CDR3 is CASSYGTGGYEQYF. CDR3 nucleotide sequence: TGTGCCAGCAGTTACGGGACAGGGGGATACGAGCAGTACTTC.

This clone was found a few times. This chain links TRBV2 with TRBJ2-3; 8 positions match TRBD2. The germline V gene encodes CDR1 SNHLY and CDR2 FYNNEI. V lost 6 bases to trimming and J lost 8 bases; unmatched junction nucleotides: 4. This CDR3 region has 12 residues. CDR3 DNA sequence: TGTGCCAGCAGCACCGGGGGGGGTACGCAGTATTTT. It is translated as CASSTGGGTQYF. Supplemented by reference TRBV2 and TRBJ2-3, the full variable domain reads EPEVTQTPSHQVTQMGQEVILRCVPISNHLYFYWYRQILGQKVEFLVSFYNNEISEKSEIFDDQFSVERPDGSNFTLKIRSTKLEDSAMYFCASSTGGGTQYFGPGTRLTVL.

This chain uses TRBV5-1 with TRBJ2-7; D is perhaps TRBD1 or TRBD2 (5 bases each). V was cut by 4 bases and J by 3 bases, with 17 bases left in between. CDR1 and CDR2 (germline): SGHRS, YFSETQ. The CDR3 contains 15 residues. CDR3 DNA: TGCGCCAGCAGCCCGGAGGCAGGGCCAAACTACGAGCAGTACTTC. Amino acid sequence: CASSPEAGPNYEQYF.

V gene TRBV6-1 combines with J gene TRBJ1-2; possibly TRBD1 for D (5 bases). The CDR3 has 16 amino acids. Germline V CDR1 and CDR2: MNHNS, SASEGT. The V end was cut by 0 bases, the J end by 7 bases, with 18 bases between. As DNA, the CDR3 is TGTGCCAGCAGTGAAGCAGGGTACCAGGGTCTCGGTGGCTACACCTTC. This encodes CASSEAGYQGLGGYTF.

J is TRBJ1-2 and V is TRBV6-5; 7 bases are a match to TRBD1. Germline CDR1 reads MNHEY; CDR2 reads SVGAGI. This CDR3 has 13 residues. The J segment lost 8 bases and the V segment lost 4 bases, leaving 7 bases of the junction unmatched. CDR3 nucleotides: TGTGCCAGCAGTTCGGGACAGTCCTTCGGCTACACCTTC. The encoded protein is CASSSGQSFGYTF.

As DNA, the CDR3 is TGTGCCAGCAGCTCTACAGTGGGCAGTTTCTGGAATGAGCAGTTCTTC. Translation: CASSSTVGSFWNEQFF. The chain employs TRBV13 and TRBJ2-1, with no clear D. There are 16 residues in the CDR3. CDR1 is PRHDT and CDR2 is FYEKMQ in the germline V gene (reference sequence). V lost 4 bases and J lost 7, with 20 bases in between.

The chain has TRBV6-5 and TRBJ2-2; TRBD1 might be the D (6 bases). The V end was cut by 6 bases, the J end by 5 bases, with 16 bases between. The CDR3 sequence is 15 residues long. Germline V gene data show CDR1 as MNHEY and CDR2 as SVGAGI. CDR3 protein: CASSLTQGTTGELFF. The CDR3 DNA reads TGTGCCAGCAGCTTAACACAGGGAACAACCGGGGAGCTGTTTTTT.

The J gene is TRBJ2-3, the V gene TRBV4-1; the match to TRBD1 covers 10 bases. This CDR3 contains 16 residues. V lost 5 bases to trimming and J lost 2 bases; unmatched junction nucleotides: 7. Germline V gene sequence: CDR1 MGHRA, CDR2 YSYEKL. CDR3 nucleotides: TGCGCCAGCAGCGGGACGACAGGGGGCGTCACAGATACGCAGTATTTT. Protein: CASSGTTGGVTDTQYF.

The chain recombines TRBV7-6 with TRBJ2-5; D is undetermined. The V gene lost 7 bases and the J gene lost 5 bases, with 11 bases spanning the gap. Germline V gives CDR1 SGHVS, CDR2 FNYEAQ. This CDR3 comprises 12 residues. The CDR3 DNA is TGTGCCAGCACCTCAGAGGCGGAGACCCAGTACTTC. Translation: CASTSEAETQYF.